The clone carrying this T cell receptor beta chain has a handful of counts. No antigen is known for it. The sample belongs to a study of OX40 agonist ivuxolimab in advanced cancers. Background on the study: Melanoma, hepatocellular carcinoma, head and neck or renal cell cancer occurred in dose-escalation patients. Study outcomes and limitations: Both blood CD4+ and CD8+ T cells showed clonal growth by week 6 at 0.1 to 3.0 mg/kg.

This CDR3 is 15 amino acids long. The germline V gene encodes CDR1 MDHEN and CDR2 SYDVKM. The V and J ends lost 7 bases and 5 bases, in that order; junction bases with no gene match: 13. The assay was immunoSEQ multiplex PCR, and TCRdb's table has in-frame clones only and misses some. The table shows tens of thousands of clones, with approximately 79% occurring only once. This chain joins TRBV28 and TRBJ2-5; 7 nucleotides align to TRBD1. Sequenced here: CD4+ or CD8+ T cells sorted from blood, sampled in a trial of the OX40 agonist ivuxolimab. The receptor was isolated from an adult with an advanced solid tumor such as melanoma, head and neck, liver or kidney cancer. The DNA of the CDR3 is TGTGCCAGCATTCCCGGGGACAGCGTGGCCGAGACCCAGTACTTC. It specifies CASIPGDSVAETQYF.